This T cell receptor beta chain stems from a study of T cells in Graves' hyperthyroidism and ophthalmopathy. The CDR3 contains 11 residues. Germline V CDR1 and CDR2: MNHEY, SVGAGI. A patient was excluded if there was uncontrolled infection, other autoimmune disease, pregnancy or lactation. TCR beta CDR3 sequences were amplified from RNA transcripts. TCR CDR3 underwent first-round RT-PCR with the HTBI primer set. TCRdb re-called the multiplex PCR reads with MiXCR, one entry per CDR3 protein. Of tens of thousands of distinct CDR3 sequences detected, roughly half appear once; the ten largest clones hold 34%. General study results and limits: Model predictions of ophthalmopathy came a median approximately 6.8 months before onset. Most thyroid clonotypes that were expanded above 0.001 also turned up in blood.

Turning to this clonotype: Its target is not known. One junction end does not reproduce the germline sequence, and a read error may be involved.

What was sequenced was peripheral blood or thyroid tissue (not recorded which). V usage is TRBV6-5 and J usage is TRBJ2-7; D is ambiguous. The clonotype originates from a man younger than 30 with Graves' hyperthyroidism. The CDR3 loop reads CAISYLGEQYF. For the CDR3, the DNA is TGTGCCATCAGTTACCTGGGCGAGCAGTACTTC.